These 9 T cell receptor beta chains came from one sample sequenced in a study of T cells in narcolepsy (dated by TCRdb to about 2018). The method was the immunoSEQ multiplex PCR assay. This immuneACCESS table, as held by TCRdb, lists in-frame sequences with V and J called but not all clones. Of the missing ones, under half trace to an unresolved V gene in checked studies; the others have no known cause. The table for this sample lists 28,000 or so clones; approximately 85% of them were counted only once. Of the sample, approximately 1% is held by the ten largest clones. The sequenced sample consisted of CD45RA- memory CD4+ T cells from PBMCs. The cell subset or site tag for this specimen amounts to: memory T cells sorted ex vivo from peripheral blood. The source is a human donor with narcolepsy.

This chain links TRBV6-6 with TRBJ1-4; 7 positions agree with TRBD1. The germline V gene encodes CDR1 MNHNY and CDR2 SVGAGI (reference sequence). The CDR3 is made up of 15 amino acids. Trimming at V came to 5 bases and at J to 2 bases, leaving 5 bases not matched to a gene. The CDR3 spells CASSLGGATNEKLFF. The CDR3 region has the DNA TGTGCCAGCAGTCTAGGGGGCGCCACTAATGAAAAACTGTTTTTT.

This sequence joins TRBV5-1 and TRBJ2-7; D is ambiguous. Germline CDR1 reads SGHRS; CDR2 reads YFSETQ. Trimming removed 0 bases from V and 0 bases from J, with 10 bases in between. CDR3 length equals 15 residues. The CDR3 loop is CASSLDTSRSYEQYF. CDR3 DNA sequence: TGCGCCAGCAGCTTGGATACCAGTCGCTCCTACGAGCAGTACTTC.

This sequence joins TRBV15 and TRBJ2-1, with 10 bases fitting TRBD2. There are 15 residues in the CDR3. Per germline, CDR1 LNHNV and CDR2 YYDKDF (reference sequence). J gave up 4 bases and V 1 base, and 1 base lay outside the gene matches. The CDR3 DNA is TGTGCCACCAGCAGAGTAGCGGGAGGATACAATGAGCAGTTCTTC. Amino acid sequence: CATSRVAGGYNEQFF.

The chain joins TRBV10-2 to TRBJ2-1; 7 bases align to TRBD2. V gave up 0 bases and J gave up 3 bases; unmatched junction bases: 8. This CDR3 has 17 amino acids. Germline V gives CDR1 WSHSY, CDR2 SAAADI. The DNA for the CDR3 is TGCGCCAGCAGTGAGTCGAATCCAGCGGGGCTCTACAATGAGCAGTTCTTC. It encodes CASSESNPAGLYNEQFF.

The chain has TRBV19 and TRBJ2-7; 15 bases align to TRBD2. Germline CDR1 is LNHDA and CDR2 is SQIVND (reference sequence). V gave up 5 bases and J gave up 3 bases; unmatched junction bases: 2. There are 15 residues in the CDR3. Here the CDR3 DNA reads TGTGCCAGTAGTTCGGGACTAGCGGGGGGCTACGAGCAGTACTTC. Its translation: CASSSGLAGGYEQYF.

The chain is built from TRBV6-5 and TRBJ2-2; D not resolved. Trimming shortened V by 2 bases and J by 2 bases, and 3 bases separated the two germline ends. The CDR3 has 13 residues. Germline CDR1 is MNHEY and CDR2 is SVGAGI. The CDR3 DNA reads TGTGCCAGCAGTTACGATAACACCGGGGAGCTGTTTTTT. Translating gives CASSYDNTGELFF.

The chain carries TRBV2 and TRBJ1-1; TRBD1 matches at 7 bases. Losses at the gene ends were 11 bases for V and 0 bases for J; bases not matched to a gene: 6. This CDR3 comprises 13 residues. Germline lookup yields CDR1 SNHLY and CDR2 FYNNEI. The CDR3 protein is CAQGGQLNTEAFF. The CDR3 DNA is TGTGCCCAGGGGGGACAGTTGAACACTGAAGCTTTCTTT.

The chain employs TRBV18 and TRBJ1-2; 8 positions agree with TRBD1. Germline CDR1 reads KGHSH; CDR2 reads LQKENI. With 3 bases clipped from V and 7 bases from J, the junction kept 10 bases outside the gene matches. The CDR3 totals 15 residues. The CDR3 protein is CASSPRGQGLGGYTF. The CDR3 coding sequence is TGTGCCAGCTCACCGAGAGGACAGGGATTAGGTGGCTACACCTTC.

As DNA, the CDR3 is TGTGCCAGCAGTGCCGGCCGGAAAGATACGCAGTATTTT. It yields the protein CASSAGRKDTQYF. This rearrangement joins TRBV6-1 to TRBJ2-3; no definite D call. Trimming left V 4 bases short and J 5 bases short, with 10 bases between. Germline CDR1 MNHNS, CDR2 SASEGT. There are 13 residues in the CDR3.